This T cell receptor beta chain was sequenced for a study of cytomegalovirus exposure and HLA in healthy donors. The study's findings and limits: In an earlier analysis, about 87% or about 30%: the productive usage of most TCR beta V segments. Researchers reported in a later analysis that a missense DCLRE1C variant was tied to TCR beta V- and J-gene trimming.

This PCR relied on a set of 60 Vbeta primers and 13 Jbeta primers. Produced via immunoSEQ multiplex PCR; TCRdb's table is partial and in-frame only. This table has under 150,000 clones, around 73% appearing once. The CDR3 extends over 14 amino acids. V shed 4 bases and J shed 1 base, with 10 bases lying between them. CDR1 and CDR2 from the germline V gene are PRHDT and FYEKMQ (reference sequence). A single count supports this clone. Its antigen is still unknown. The rearrangement links TRBV13 to TRBJ1-1; D remains ambiguous. This TCR was recovered from a woman aged 25 to 39 in good health and CMV-seropositive. Material for sequencing was PBMCs. CDR3 nucleotide sequence: TGTGCCAGCAGCTGGGAGGACCGGAACACTGAAGCTTTCTTT. Amino acids: CASSWEDRNTEAFF.